This paragraph reports one TCR beta chain. No antigen is known for it. The sample comes from a study of cytomegalovirus exposure and HLA in healthy donors. Background on the study: Unique TCRs from HLA-typed donors, 70 million to 85 million of them, were held in an early data release. Overall study results and limits: TCR beta V segments were, for the most part, productive about 87% or about 30% of the time in an earlier analysis. An apparent linkage of common viral pathogens to several of the most significant clusters emerged in a later analysis.

The PCR ran on 60 Vbeta and 13 Jbeta primers. Sequencing was performed with immunoSEQ multiplex PCR; in TCRdb, only in-frame clones are kept and a portion is missing. The top ten clones hold roughly 4% of a sample with about 100,000 clones, around three quarters of them seen once. The TCR was taken from a female donor in good health and CMV-seropositive. The sequencing sample was made of PBMCs.

The CDR3 DNA reads TGTGCCAGCAGTATGACAGAAAGCACAGATACGCAGTATTTT. Protein product: CASSMTESTDTQYF. The V call is TRBV5-4, the J call TRBJ2-3; possible D gene TRBD1, 5 bases. The CDR3 is 14 amino acids. Germline lookup yields CDR1 SGHNT and CDR2 YYREEE (reference sequence). The ends were cut back, 5 bases at V and 0 bases at J, with 10 bases in the middle.